These T cell receptor beta chains were read from a single sample in a study of cytomegalovirus exposure and HLA in healthy donors. Some clones are missing from TCRdb's copy, which holds only in-frame ones; the method was immunoSEQ multiplex PCR. This sample carries about 120,000 clones, roughly 65% of them seen once, and the ten largest clones take more than 8%. Sequencing was done on a sample of PBMCs. Receptors were obtained from a man aged 40-55 years in good health and CMV-seropositive. CDR3s include the opening cysteine and the closing phenylalanine or tryptophan. D genes are given only for firm matches. Size is stated for part of the rows, as once, few or many counts, or as a class when the clone is expanded.

V	size	D	J	DNA	CDR3
TRBV7-3	once	-	TRBJ2-3	TGTGCCAGCAGCCTGGACGGGGAGATCGATACGCAGTATTTT	CASSLDGEIDTQYF
TRBV5-1	-	TRBD1	TRBJ2-4	TGCGCCAGCAGCTTGAATACCGGGACAGGGGGTATAAACATTCAGTACTTC	CASSLNTGTGGINIQYF
TRBV10-1	few	-	TRBJ2-2	TGCGCCAGCAGTGGCCAGGGACAAACCGGGGAGCTGTTTTTT	CASSGQGQTGELFF
TRBV29-1	-	-	TRBJ2-3	TGCAGCGTTTCCCAATACGAGCCAGATACGCAGTATTTT	CSVSQYEPDTQYF
TRBV28	-	-	TRBJ2-1	TGTGCCAGCATCCCCCGGGACTTTTACAATGAGCAGTTCTTC	CASIPRDFYNEQFF
TRBV10-3	-	-	TRBJ1-4	TGTGCCATCAGTGTCTTGGAGAATGAAAAACTGTTTTTT	CAISVLENEKLFF
TRBV10-2	-	-	TRBJ2-7	TGCGCCAGCAGTGTGGGGGGTTCCTACGAGCAGTACTTC	CASSVGGSYEQYF
TRBV27	-	TRBD1	TRBJ2-2	TGTGCCAGCAGGACAGGGAGTGTCACCGGGGAGCTGTTTTTT	CASRTGSVTGELFF
TRBV2	-	-	TRBJ2-5	TGTGCCAGCAGTGAATTAGAAGAGACCCAGTACTTC	CASSELEETQYF
TRBV6-5	few	-	TRBJ2-1	TGTGCCAGCAGCCCTGACTCTAATGAGCAGTTCTTC	CASSPDSNEQFF
TRBV5-6	-	-	TRBJ1-3	TGTGCCAGCAGCCCCCCCGGTTGGCAGGGCTCTGGAAACACCATATATTTT	CASSPPGWQGSGNTIYF
TRBV28	-	TRBD2	TRBJ2-2	TGTGCCAGCAACCGGGGGGGCCTAAACACCGGGGAGCTGTTTTTT	CASNRGGLNTGELFF
TRBV19	few	-	TRBJ1-5	TGTGCCAGTCGGGGGAGTGAGGGCAATCAGCCCCAGCATTTT	CASRGSEGNQPQHF
TRBV6-6	-	-	TRBJ1-1	TGTGCCAGCAGTTACTTCGGGGGGGGGCTGAACACTGAAGCTTTCTTT	CASSYFGGGLNTEAFF
TRBV7-9	-	-	TRBJ1-5	TGTGCCAGCAGCTTCCGGGGGGAAAATCAGCCCCAGCATTTT	CASSFRGENQPQHF
TRBV2	-	TRBD1	TRBJ2-6	TGTGCCAGCGACAGGGTAGCTGGGGCCAACGTCCTGACTTTC	CASDRVAGANVLTF
TRBV6-6	few	TRBD1	TRBJ2-7	TGTGCCAGCAGTTTCGCGACAGGGACCTACGAGCAGTACTTC	CASSFATGTYEQYF
TRBV25-1	-	-	TRBJ1-2	TGTGCCAGCAGCCTCGGACTGACGGAGTTCTATGGCTACACCTTC	CASSLGLTEFYGYTF
TRBV10-2	-	TRBD1	TRBJ1-2	TGCGCCAGCAGTGAGTACTCAGGACAGGCGTCTGGCTACACCTTC	CASSEYSGQASGYTF
TRBV27	few	-	TRBJ1-5	TGTGCCAGCAGTTTACTAGGTAGCAATCAGCCCCAGCATTTT	CASSLLGSNQPQHF
TRBV2	few	TRBD2	TRBJ2-3	TGTGCCAGCAGGATAACTAGCGCTAGCACAGATACGCAGTATTTT	CASRITSASTDTQYF
TRBV14	-	TRBD1	TRBJ1-2	TGTGCCAGCAGCCCGATATTGACAGGGGGCGTTTTCTATGGCTACACCTTC	CASSPILTGGVFYGYTF
TRBV7-3	-	TRBD2	TRBJ2-1	TGTGCCAGCAGCTTAGTGGGGTACCCTAGCGGGAGGAACGAGCAGTTCTTC	CASSLVGYPSGRNEQFF
TRBV5-4	-	-	TRBJ2-1	TGTGCCAGCAGCCCTATGAAGGCGGGATACAATGAGCAGTTCTTC	CASSPMKAGYNEQFF
TRBV27	-	-	TRBJ2-7	TGTGCCAGTCCCGTGGCCCGCCGAATGGAGATTTACGAGCAGTACTTC	CASPVARRMEIYEQYF
TRBV6-5	-	TRBD2	TRBJ2-1	TGTGCCAGCAGTGGACTAGCGGGTTACAATGAGCAGTTCTTC	CASSGLAGYNEQFF
TRBV6-1	-	TRBD1	TRBJ1-2	TGTGCCAGCAGTGAGACAGGGTACTATGGCTACACCTTC	CASSETGYYGYTF
TRBV6-1	few	TRBD1	TRBJ1-2	TGTGCCAGCAGTAAAATAGGGACAGATGATGGCTACACCTTC	CASSKIGTDDGYTF
TRBV4-3	-	TRBD1	TRBJ1-2	TGCGCCAGCAGCCAAGACCGGGACAGCTATGGCTACACCTTC	CASSQDRDSYGYTF
TRBV29-1	-	-	TRBJ1-2	TGCAGCGTTGAAGGACAGCTCAGCTATGGCTACACCTTC	CSVEGQLSYGYTF
TRBV18	few	TRBD1	TRBJ1-1	TGTGCCAGCTCCCTCGACAGGGCGAATGAAGCTTTCTTT	CASSLDRANEAFF
TRBV18	-	TRBD1	TRBJ1-4	TGTGCCAGCTCGGCCGACAGGGGAACAAATGAAAAACTGTTTTTT	CASSADRGTNEKLFF
TRBV6-5	-	TRBD2	TRBJ2-7	TGTGCCAGCAGTTACTCCGAGGGACTAGCGGGTGGCGAGCAGTACTTC	CASSYSEGLAGGEQYF
TRBV4-2	-	-	TRBJ1-6	TGTGCCAGCAGCCAGGGCCTCGAGCTCCGGAATTCACCCCTCCACTTT	CASSQGLELRNSPLHF
TRBV19	-	-	TRBJ2-5	TGTGCCAGTAGTCCTGGACAGCTAGAGACCCAGTACTTC	CASSPGQLETQYF
TRBV2	-	-	TRBJ1-3	TGTGCCAGCAGTGAGCAGGGGAACTCTGGAAACACCATATATTTT	CASSEQGNSGNTIYF
TRBV29-1	-	-	TRBJ2-7	TGCAGCGTGGGGCCGAGTGAAGGGTACGAGCAGTACTTC	CSVGPSEGYEQYF
TRBV5-1	-	-	TRBJ2-7	TGCGCCAGCAGCTTGCCCCGCGTCACCGATACCTACGAGCAGTACTTC	CASSLPRVTDTYEQYF
TRBV23-1	-	-	TRBJ2-7	TGCGCCAGCAGTCAATATAGTGGAGAAAAGAGCTCCTACGAGCAGTACTTC	CASSQYSGEKSSYEQYF
TRBV27	-	TRBD1	TRBJ1-1	TGTGCCAGCAGTTCCGGGACAGGGGGCGGTACCCCTGAAGCTTTCTTT	CASSSGTGGGTPEAFF
TRBV5-4	-	-	TRBJ2-1	TGTGCCAGCAGCTTGGATAGCAGAAATGAGCAGTTCTTC	CASSLDSRNEQFF
TRBV5-1	-	-	TRBJ2-5	TGCGCCAGCAGCTTGGATACGGGACTGGAGACCCAGTACTTC	CASSLDTGLETQYF
TRBV7-8	once	-	TRBJ1-1	TGTGCCAGCAGCTTAGCCGGGATCCGGGTCATGAACACTGAAGCTTTCTTT	CASSLAGIRVMNTEAFF
TRBV5-1	-	TRBD2	TRBJ2-5	TGCGCCAGCAGTCGAGGGACTAGCCAAGAGACCCAGTACTTC	CASSRGTSQETQYF
TRBV30	few	TRBD1	TRBJ2-7	TGTGCCTGGAACCGGGACAGTCCTTACGAGCAGTACTTC	CAWNRDSPYEQYF
TRBV7-6	-	-	TRBJ1-6	TGTGCCAGCAGCTTAGCCGGGGGGCGCGGGAATTCACCCCTCCACTTT	CASSLAGGRGNSPLHF
TRBV11-3	few	TRBD2	TRBJ2-1	TGTGCCAGCAGCTTAGATGGGGGGGGCAATGAGCAGTTCTTC	CASSLDGGGNEQFF
TRBV9	-	TRBD2	TRBJ2-5	TGTGCCAGCAGCGCGCCCCGGGGGGGCCAAGAGACCCAGTACTTC	CASSAPRGGQETQYF
TRBV6-5	-	-	TRBJ1-1	TGTGCCAGCAGTTACACGACAACTAACACTGAAGCTTTCTTT	CASSYTTTNTEAFF
TRBV4-1	-	TRBD2	TRBJ2-1	TGCGCCAGCAGCCGTCGGACTAGCGGGGGTAACGATGAGCAGTTCTTC	CASSRRTSGGNDEQFF
TRBV4-1	-	TRBD1	TRBJ2-5	TGCGCCAGCAGCCAGACAGGGCTTGGAGAGACCCAGTACTTC	CASSQTGLGETQYF
TRBV5-8	-	-	TRBJ1-5	TGTGCCAGCAGCTTGGGGCAGGGTTTTAATAAAGGCAATCAGCCCCAGCATTTT	CASSLGQGFNKGNQPQHF
TRBV6-5	-	-	TRBJ1-2	TGTGCCAGCAGTTTACGAGGGGGCTATGGCTACACCTTC	CASSLRGGYGYTF
TRBV5-5	few	TRBD1	TRBJ1-1	TGTGCCAGCAGCCCCCGGGACAGGGAATTGGAAGCTTTCTTT	CASSPRDRELEAFF
TRBV29-1	once	TRBD1	TRBJ1-1	TGCAGCGTTGAATTGGGGGACAGGACAGAAGCTTTCTTT	CSVELGDRTEAFF
TRBV4-2	few	-	TRBJ2-7	TGTGCCAGCAGCCAAGATGGGGGGGCGAGTCCCCCCTACGAGCAGTACTTC	CASSQDGGASPPYEQYF
TRBV25-1	few	TRBD1	TRBJ1-2	TGTGCCAGCAGTGAATGGTCAGGGGGTGATGGCTACACCTTC	CASSEWSGGDGYTF
TRBV11-2	-	TRBD1	TRBJ1-4	TGTGCCAGCAGCCCAGCACAGGGGGGATTTAGGAAACTGTTTTTT	CASSPAQGGFRKLFF